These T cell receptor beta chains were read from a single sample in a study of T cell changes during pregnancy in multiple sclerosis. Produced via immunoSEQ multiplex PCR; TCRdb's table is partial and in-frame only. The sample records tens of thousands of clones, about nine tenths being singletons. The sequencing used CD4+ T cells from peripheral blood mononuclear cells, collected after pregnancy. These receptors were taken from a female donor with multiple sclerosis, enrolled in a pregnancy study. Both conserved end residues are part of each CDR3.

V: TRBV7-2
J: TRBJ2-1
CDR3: CASSYRDSYNEQFF

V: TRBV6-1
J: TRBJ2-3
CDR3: CASSWTSTDTQYF

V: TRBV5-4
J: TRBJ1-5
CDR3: CASSLGRGNQPQHF

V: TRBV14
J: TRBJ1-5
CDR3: CASSQQTGAKQPQHF

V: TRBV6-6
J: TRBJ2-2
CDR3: CASGAGVATGELFF

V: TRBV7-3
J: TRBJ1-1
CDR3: CASSLSQGHTEAFF

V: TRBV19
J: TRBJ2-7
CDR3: CASSPEGRFYEQYF

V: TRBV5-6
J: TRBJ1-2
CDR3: CASSPGQGSAYNYGYTF

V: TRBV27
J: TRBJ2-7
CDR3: CASSFGQSRYEQYF

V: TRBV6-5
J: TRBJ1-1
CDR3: CASRYNRGMNTEAFF

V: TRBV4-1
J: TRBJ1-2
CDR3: CASSQGGGYYGYTF

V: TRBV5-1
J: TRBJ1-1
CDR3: CASSLYRTEAFF

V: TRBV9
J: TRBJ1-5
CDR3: CASSVGTGYNQPQHF

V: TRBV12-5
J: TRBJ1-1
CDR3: CASGLGMGTSLNTEAFF

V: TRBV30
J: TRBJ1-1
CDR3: CAWSPWTSQTEAFF

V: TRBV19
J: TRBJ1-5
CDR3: CASTEGRGNQPQHF

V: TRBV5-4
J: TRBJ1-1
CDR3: CASSPWYRGGTEAFF

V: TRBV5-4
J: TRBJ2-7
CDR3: CASSLETAFSYEQYF

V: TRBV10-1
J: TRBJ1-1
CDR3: CASSESGTGLNTEAFF

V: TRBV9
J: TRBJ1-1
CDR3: CASSVLRNTEAFF

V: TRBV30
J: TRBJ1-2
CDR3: CAWRNRGTNYGYTF

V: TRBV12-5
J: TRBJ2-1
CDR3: CASGLAGGRNVEQFF

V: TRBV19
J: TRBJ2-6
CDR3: CASRPGGLTGANVLTF

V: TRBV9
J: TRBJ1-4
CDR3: CASSVAINEKLFF

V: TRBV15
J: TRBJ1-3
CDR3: CATSRDFSGNTIYF

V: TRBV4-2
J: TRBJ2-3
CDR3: CASSPGLAGEDTQYF

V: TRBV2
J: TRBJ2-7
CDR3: CASSEYYEQYF

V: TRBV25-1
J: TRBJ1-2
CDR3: CASSPAVRAGGYTF

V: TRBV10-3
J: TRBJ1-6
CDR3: CAISEMGGNSPLHF

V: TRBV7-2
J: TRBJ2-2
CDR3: CASSRGVNTGELFF

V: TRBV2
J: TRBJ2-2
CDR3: CASSDYSGELFF

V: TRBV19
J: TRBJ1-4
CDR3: CASRVGEKLFF

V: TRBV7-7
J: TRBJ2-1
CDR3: CASSPFTSGGISYNEQFF

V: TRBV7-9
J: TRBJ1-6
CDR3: CASRGASSYNSPLHF

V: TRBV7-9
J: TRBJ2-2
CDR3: CASSTRDREAGELFF

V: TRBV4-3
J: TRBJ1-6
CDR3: CASSQERRISPLHF

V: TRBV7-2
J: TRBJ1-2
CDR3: CASSPGQYGYTF

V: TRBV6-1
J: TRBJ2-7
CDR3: CASRAGRSTYEQYF

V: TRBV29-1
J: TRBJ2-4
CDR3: CSFTGTGRNIQYF

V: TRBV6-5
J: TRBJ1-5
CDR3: CASSYSRGQPQHF

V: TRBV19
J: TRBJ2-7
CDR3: CASSERVRVGEQYF

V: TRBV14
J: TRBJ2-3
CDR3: CASSQDLHSPDTQYF

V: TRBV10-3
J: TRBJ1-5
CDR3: CAISGTGPNQPQHF